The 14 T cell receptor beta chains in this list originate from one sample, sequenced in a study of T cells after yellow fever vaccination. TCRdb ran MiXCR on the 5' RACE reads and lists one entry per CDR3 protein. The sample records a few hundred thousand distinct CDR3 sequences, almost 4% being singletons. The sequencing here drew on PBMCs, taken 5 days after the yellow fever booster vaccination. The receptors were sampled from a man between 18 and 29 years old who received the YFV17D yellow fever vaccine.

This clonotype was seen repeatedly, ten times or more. CDR3: CASSSERVYGYTF. The CDR3 DNA is TGTGCCAGCAGTTCTGAACGGGTCTATGGCTACACCTTC. V gene TRBV7-2 combines with J gene TRBJ1-2; D is undetermined. Germline CDR1 SGHTA, CDR2 FQGNSA. V was cut by 6 bases and J by 4 bases, with 12 bases left in between. The CDR3 contains 13 residues. Supplemented by reference TRBV7-2 and TRBJ1-2, the full variable domain reads GAGVSQSPSNKVTEKGKDVELRCDPISGHTALYWYRQSLGQGLEFLIYFQGNSAPDKSGLPSDRFSAERTGGSVSTLTIQRTQQEDSAVYLCASSSERVYGYTFGSGTRLTVV.

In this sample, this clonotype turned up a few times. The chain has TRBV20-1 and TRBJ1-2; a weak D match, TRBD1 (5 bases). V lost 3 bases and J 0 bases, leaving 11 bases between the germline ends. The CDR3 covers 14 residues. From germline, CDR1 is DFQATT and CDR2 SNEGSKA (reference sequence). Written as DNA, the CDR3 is TGCAGTGCTAGGGGGGACTGGCCTAACTATGGCTACACCTTC. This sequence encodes CSARGDWPNYGYTF.

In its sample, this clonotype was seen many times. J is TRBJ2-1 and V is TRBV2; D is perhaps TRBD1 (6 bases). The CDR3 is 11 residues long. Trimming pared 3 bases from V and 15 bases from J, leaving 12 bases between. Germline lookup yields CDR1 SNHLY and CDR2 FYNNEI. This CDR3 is CASSEDSPSFF. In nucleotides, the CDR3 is TGTGCCAGCAGTGAGGACAGCCCTTCGTTCTTC.

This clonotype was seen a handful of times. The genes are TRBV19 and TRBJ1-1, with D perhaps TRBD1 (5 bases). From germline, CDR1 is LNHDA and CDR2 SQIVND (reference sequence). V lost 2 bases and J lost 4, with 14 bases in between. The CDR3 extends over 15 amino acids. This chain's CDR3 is CASSINGRDGTEAFF. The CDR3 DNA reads TGTGCCAGTAGTATAAATGGAAGGGACGGCACTGAAGCTTTCTTT.

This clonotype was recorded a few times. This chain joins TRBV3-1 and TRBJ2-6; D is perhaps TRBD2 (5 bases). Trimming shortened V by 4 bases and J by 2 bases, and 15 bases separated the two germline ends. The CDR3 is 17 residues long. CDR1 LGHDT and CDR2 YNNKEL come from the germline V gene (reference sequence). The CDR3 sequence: CASSRTEGRAGANVLTF. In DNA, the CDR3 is TGTGCCAGCAGCCGAACCGAAGGGCGGGCTGGGGCCAACGTCCTGACTTTC.

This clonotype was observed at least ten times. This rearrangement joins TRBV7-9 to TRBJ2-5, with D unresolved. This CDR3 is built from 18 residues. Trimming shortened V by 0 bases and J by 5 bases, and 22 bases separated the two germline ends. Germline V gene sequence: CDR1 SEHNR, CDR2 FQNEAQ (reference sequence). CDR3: CASSLADIGAVNVETQYF. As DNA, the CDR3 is TGTGCCAGCAGCTTAGCGGATATAGGAGCAGTGAATGTCGAGACCCAGTACTTC.

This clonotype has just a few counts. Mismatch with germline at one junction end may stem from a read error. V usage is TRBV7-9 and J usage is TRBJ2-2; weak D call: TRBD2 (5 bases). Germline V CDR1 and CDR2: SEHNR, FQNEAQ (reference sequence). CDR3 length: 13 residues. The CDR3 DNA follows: TGTGCCGGCAGCCTGAGCGGCACCGGGGAGCTGTTTTTT. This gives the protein CAGSLSGTGELFF.

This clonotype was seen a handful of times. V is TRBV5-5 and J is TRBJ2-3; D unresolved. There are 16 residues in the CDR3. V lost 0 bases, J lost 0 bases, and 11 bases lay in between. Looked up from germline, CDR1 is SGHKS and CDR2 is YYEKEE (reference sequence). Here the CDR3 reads CASSLGPQPSTDTQYF. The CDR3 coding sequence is TGTGCCAGCAGCTTGGGCCCGCAACCTAGCACAGATACGCAGTATTTT.

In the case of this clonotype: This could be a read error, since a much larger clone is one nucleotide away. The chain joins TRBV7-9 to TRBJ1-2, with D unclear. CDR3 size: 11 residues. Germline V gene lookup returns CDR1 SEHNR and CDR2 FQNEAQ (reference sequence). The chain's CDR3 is CDSSLLDGYTF. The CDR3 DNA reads TGTGACAGCAGCCTACTAGATGGCTACACCTTC.

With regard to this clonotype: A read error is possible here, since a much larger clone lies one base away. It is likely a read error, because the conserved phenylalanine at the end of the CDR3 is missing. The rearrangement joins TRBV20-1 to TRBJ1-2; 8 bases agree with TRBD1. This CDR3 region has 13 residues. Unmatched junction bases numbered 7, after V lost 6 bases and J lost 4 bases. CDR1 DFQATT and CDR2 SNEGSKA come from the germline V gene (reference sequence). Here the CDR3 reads CSALNRGGYGYTL. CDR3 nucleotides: TGCAGTGCCCTCAACAGGGGGGGCTATGGCTACACCCTC.

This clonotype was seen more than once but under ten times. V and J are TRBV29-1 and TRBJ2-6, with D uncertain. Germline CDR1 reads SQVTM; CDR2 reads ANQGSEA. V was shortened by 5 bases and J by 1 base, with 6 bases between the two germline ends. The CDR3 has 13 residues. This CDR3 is CSVHPSGANVLTF. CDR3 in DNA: TGCAGCGTTCACCCATCTGGGGCCAACGTCCTGACTTTC.

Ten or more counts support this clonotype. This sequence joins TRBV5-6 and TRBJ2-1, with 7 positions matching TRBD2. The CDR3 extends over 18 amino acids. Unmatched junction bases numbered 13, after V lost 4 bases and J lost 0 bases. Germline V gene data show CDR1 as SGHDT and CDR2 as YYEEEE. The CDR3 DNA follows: TGTGCCAGCAGCAAGTTTGGGAGGGGACTGAACTCCTACAATGAGCAGTTCTTC. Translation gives CASSKFGRGLNSYNEQFF. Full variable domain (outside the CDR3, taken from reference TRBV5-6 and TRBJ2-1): DAGVTQSPTHLIKTRGQQVTLRCSPKSGHDTVSWYQQALGQGPQFIFQYYEEEERQRGNFPDRFSGHQFPNYSSELNVNALLLGDSALYLCASSKFGRGLNSYNEQFFGPGTRLTVL.

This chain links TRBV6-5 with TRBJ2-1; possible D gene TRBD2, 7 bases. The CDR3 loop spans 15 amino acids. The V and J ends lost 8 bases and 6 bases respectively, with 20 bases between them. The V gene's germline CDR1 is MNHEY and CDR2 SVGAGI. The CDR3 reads CASRILGGGANEQFF. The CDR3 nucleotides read TGTGCCAGCCGCATATTAGGAGGGGGGGCCAATGAGCAGTTCTTC.

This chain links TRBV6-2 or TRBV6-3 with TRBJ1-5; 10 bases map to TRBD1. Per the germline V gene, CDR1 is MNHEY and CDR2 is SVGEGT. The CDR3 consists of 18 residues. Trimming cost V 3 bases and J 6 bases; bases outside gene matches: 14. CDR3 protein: CASSYWGQGQGITQPQHF. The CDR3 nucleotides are TGTGCCAGCAGTTATTGGGGACAGGGGCAGGGGATCACTCAGCCCCAGCATTTT.